A selection of T cell receptor beta chains follows, all from one sample in a study of T cell repertoires in cytomegalovirus infection. TCRdb re-called the reads through MiXCR, storing one row per CDR3 protein. Of more than 150,000 distinct CDR3 sequences listed, approximately 17% are singletons. The sequenced sample was CD8+ T cells from PBMCs. The receptors stem from a human donor in good health (CMV status not recorded). Some clones in this sample may be carry-over from other donors' samples. Both conserved end residues are part of each CDR3. The order of the fields is J gene, D gene, clone size, V gene, CDR3 DNA, CDR3 protein. D genes are given only for firm matches. The size field is filled for only some rows; it gives once, few, many or a size class.

TRBJ2-7 | - | - | TRBV6-6 | TGTGCCAGCAGTTACAGACGGCCTACCTACGAGCAGTACTTC | CASSYRRPTYEQYF
TRBJ2-7 | - | many | TRBV7-2 | TGTGCCAGCAGCCCTGGACGGCGCTCCTACGAGCAGTACTTC | CASSPGRRSYEQYF
TRBJ2-7 | TRBD1 | few | TRBV2 | TGTGCCAGCATCACGGGACAGGGGAATTTGTACGAGCAGTACTTC | CASITGQGNLYEQYF
TRBJ1-2 | - | many | TRBV27 | TGTGCCAGCAGTTTATCGACAGGCTATGGCTACACCTTC | CASSLSTGYGYTF
TRBJ2-3 | TRBD2 | few | TRBV6-6 | TGTGCCAGCCCCGGTTTTAGCGGGGGAGACACAGATACGCAGTATTTT | CASPGFSGGDTDTQYF
TRBJ2-1 | TRBD2 | few | TRBV7-3 | TGTGCCAGCAGCTCTAGCGGCGGAGCCTACAATGAGCAGTTCTTC | CASSSSGGAYNEQFF
TRBJ2-2 | - | few | TRBV7-3 | TGTGCCAGCTCAGGTCACCCAGGGGAGCTGTTTTTT | CASSGHPGELFF
TRBJ1-4 | - | - | TRBV7-6 | TGTGCCAGCAGCTTAGTATCGAATGAAAAACTGTTTTTT | CASSLVSNEKLFF
TRBJ2-2 | - | - | TRBV12-3/TRBV12-4 | TGTGCCAGCAAAGCCGGGGAGCTGTTTTTT | CASKAGELFF
TRBJ2-1 | TRBD1 | - | TRBV6-6 | TGTGCCAGCTCCCTACAGGGGGAAGGGGCCCCTTTACTCTACAATGAGCAGTTCTTC | CASSLQGEGAPLLYNEQFF
TRBJ2-1 | - | few | TRBV7-9 | TGTGCCAGCAGCCATCAGTCGGGCCGGGGAAATGAGCAGTTCTTC | CASSHQSGRGNEQFF
TRBJ1-5 | - | - | TRBV7-9 | TGTGCCAGCAGCCGCAACGGACAGACCAATCAGCCCCAGCATTTT | CASSRNGQTNQPQHF
TRBJ2-1 | TRBD2 | few | TRBV2 | TGTGCCAGCAACGGACTAGCGGGGGTAAGAGAGCAGTTCTTC | CASNGLAGVREQFF
TRBJ2-1 | - | once | TRBV6-5 | TGTGCCAGCAGTTACGGGGCAGGCCCCTACAATGAGCAGTTCTTC | CASSYGAGPYNEQFF
TRBJ2-6 | - | once | TRBV19 | TGTGCCAGTAGCTCCAGGGAAGGGTTCTACTCTGGGGCCAACGTCCTGACTTTC | CASSSREGFYSGANVLTF
TRBJ2-3 | - | - | TRBV15 | TGTGCCACCAGCAGATCCAAAAGAACACTGACAGATACGCAGTATTTC | CATSRSKRTLTDTQYF
TRBJ2-2 | TRBD2 | - | TRBV5-6 | TGTGCCAGCAGCTTGTTGCCGGCGGGGGGACGCACCGGGGAGCTGTTTTTT | CASSLLPAGGRTGELFF
TRBJ1-5 | TRBD1 | - | TRBV28 | TGTGCCAGCAGAAGGGACAGGGCGGGACGCAATCAGCCCCAGCATTTT | CASRRDRAGRNQPQHF
TRBJ2-7 | - | few | TRBV2 | TGTGCCACATTGGGGGCCACAAACTACGAGCAGTACTTC | CATLGATNYEQYF
TRBJ2-2 | - | many | TRBV4-3 | TGCGCCAGCAGCCAAGATACCAGAGGGCTCGGGGAGCTGTTTTTT | CASSQDTRGLGELFF
TRBJ1-4 | - | - | TRBV7-9 | TGTGCCAGCAGCCCCTGGAGGGAAAAACTGTTTTTT | CASSPWREKLFF
TRBJ1-6 | - | - | TRBV7-2 | TGTGCCAGCAGCTTAGGTGTGGGGTGGAATTCACCCCTCCACTTT | CASSLGVGWNSPLHF
TRBJ2-7 | TRBD1 | few | TRBV7-8 | TGTGCCAGCAGCTTAAGTAACAGGGGTACCTACGAGCAGTACTTC | CASSLSNRGTYEQYF
TRBJ1-2 | - | - | TRBV2 | TGTGCCAGCTATACAGGGAGAGGCGGGTTTTTTGGCTACACCTTC | CASYTGRGGFFGYTF
TRBJ1-2 | TRBD1 | - | TRBV15 | TGTGCCACCAGCAGAGGGGGACAGGTCGGCTACACCTTC | CATSRGGQVGYTF
TRBJ2-7 | - | few | TRBV7-9 | TGTGCCAGCAGTTTTCTCCCGGGGGACAGCGTTAACTACGAGCAGTACTTC | CASSFLPGDSVNYEQYF
TRBJ2-3 | - | few | TRBV29-1 | TGCAGCGTTGTGGGCACAGATACGCAGTATTTT | CSVVGTDTQYF
TRBJ2-1 | - | - | TRBV7-8 | TGTGCCAGCAGCTTAGCAGGAGGGATGGGCTACAATGAGCAGTTCTTC | CASSLAGGMGYNEQFF
TRBJ1-5 | - | - | TRBV7-2 | TGTGCCAGCAGCTTAGCAGGGGACTATAGCAATCAGCCCCAGCATTTT | CASSLAGDYSNQPQHF
TRBJ2-1 | TRBD2 | few | TRBV20-1 | TGCAGTGCTAAGACTTCGACTAGCGGGTCCTCCTACAATGAGCAGTTCTTC | CSAKTSTSGSSYNEQFF
TRBJ2-2 | - | - | TRBV6-2/TRBV6-3 | TGTGCCAGCAGCGACGCAACCGGGGAGCTGTTTTTT | CASSDATGELFF
TRBJ2-6 | - | - | TRBV28 | TGTGCCAGCAGTTTGACAGGAATCAACGTCCTGACTTTC | CASSLTGINVLTF
TRBJ2-1 | TRBD1 | - | TRBV19 | TGTGCCACCCAAACAGGGGGTCCCTACAATGAGCAGTTCTTC | CATQTGGPYNEQFF
TRBJ2-1 | TRBD2 | - | TRBV20-1 | TGCAGTGCTAGTCCTGGGAGCGGGACTGGGAATGAGCAGTTCTTC | CSASPGSGTGNEQFF
TRBJ2-7 | - | few | TRBV28 | TGTGCCAGCAGTACCCCTGAAAAGGTTTATGAGGACGAGCAGTACTTC | CASSTPEKVYEDEQYF
TRBJ2-1 | TRBD1 | - | TRBV28 | TGTGCCAGCAGTTCCTCGGACAGGGGCAATGAGCAGTTCTTC | CASSSSDRGNEQFF
TRBJ2-3 | TRBD2 | - | TRBV7-2 | TGTGCCAGCAGCTTAGTTTATGATCTAGCGGGCCTCGTAGATACGCAGTATTTT | CASSLVYDLAGLVDTQYF
TRBJ2-7 | - | many | TRBV4-2 | TGTGCCAGCAGCCAAGGCGACCTTTACGAGCAGTACTTC | CASSQGDLYEQYF
TRBJ2-3 | TRBD1 | - | TRBV11-1 | TGTGCCAGCAGCTTTCGACAGGGAAGTCCTCTCGATACGCAGTATTTT | CASSFRQGSPLDTQYF
TRBJ1-2 | - | - | TRBV7-9 | TGTGCCAGCAGCTTAGTACAGGTCGGAAACACCTTC | CASSLVQVGNTF
TRBJ1-2 | - | - | TRBV24-1 | TGTGCCACCAGCGACAGTTTCGGCTACACCTTC | CATSDSFGYTF
TRBJ2-6 | - | - | TRBV7-2 | TGTGCCAGCAGCTCCCGACCCAGATCTGGGGCCAACGTCCTGACTTTC | CASSSRPRSGANVLTF
TRBJ2-7 | TRBD1 | few | TRBV20-1 | TGCAGTGCTAGAATACCCGACAGGGGAATTTACGAGCAGTACTTC | CSARIPDRGIYEQYF
TRBJ2-7 | TRBD1 | few | TRBV12-3/TRBV12-4 | TGTGCCAGCAGTCAGATGGGACAGCACTACGAGCAGTACTTC | CASSQMGQHYEQYF
TRBJ1-5 | TRBD1 | many | TRBV7-8 | TGTGCCAGCAGCTTGGGACAGGGGAATCAGCCCCAGCATTTT | CASSLGQGNQPQHF
TRBJ2-7 | - | many | TRBV7-2 | TGTGCCAGCAGCTTAGCGAGCGGCTTGTTCCACGAGCAGTACTTC | CASSLASGLFHEQYF
TRBJ1-1 | - | - | TRBV28 | TGTGCCAGCAGTTTCCGCAGGGAGAACACTGAAGCTTTCTTT | CASSFRRENTEAFF
TRBJ1-1 | - | - | TRBV5-6 | TGTGCCAGCAGCTTGGGCATCCGGGCTTTCTTT | CASSLGIRAFF
TRBJ2-4 | - | - | TRBV10-3 | TGTGCCATCAGTGAGTCGACTACAGATCGAATAGCCAAAAACATTCAGTACTTC | CAISESTTDRIAKNIQYF
TRBJ1-1 | TRBD1 | - | TRBV7-9 | TGTGCCAGCAGGAGGACAGGGGGCAGGAACACTGAAGCTTTCTTT | CASRRTGGRNTEAFF